This entry lists 5 T cell receptor beta chains sequenced from one sample in a study of CD8 T cells in Susac syndrome. With random hexamers, reverse transcription was performed on roughly 0.5 to 1 ug of RNA. Using its own MiXCR run on the immunoSEQ multiplex PCR reads, TCRdb lists one record per CDR3 protein. Counted here are about 150,000 distinct CDR3 sequences, around 95% occurring once; the ten biggest clones make up around 0.21%. The material sequenced was CD8+ T cells from PBMCs. These receptors all come from a human donor with multiple sclerosis.

V gene TRBV12-5 combines with J gene TRBJ2-4, with 8 bases matching TRBD1. The CDR3 extends over 14 amino acids. Trimming at V came to 1 base and at J to 7 bases, leaving 3 bases not matched to a gene. Germline CDR1 is LGHNT and CDR2 is FRNRAP. The CDR3 reads CASGLGQGPNIQYF. The CDR3 DNA sequence: TGTGCTAGTGGTTTGGGACAGGGGCCCAACATTCAGTACTTC.

V is TRBV3-1 and J is TRBJ1-2, with 7 bases matching TRBD1. CDR1 and CDR2 from the germline V gene are LGHDT and YNNKEL (reference sequence). V gave up 3 bases and J gave up 6 bases; unmatched junction bases: 10. The CDR3 consists of 15 residues. Here the CDR3 DNA reads TGTGCCAGCAGCCAGGCCCGAACAGGGGCGGATGGCTACACCTTC. This gives the protein CASSQARTGADGYTF.

J is TRBJ1-5 and V is TRBV28; maybe TRBD1 (6 bases). The V and J ends lost 4 bases and 7 bases respectively, with 17 bases between them. The CDR3 has 15 amino acids. Germline V gene sequence: CDR1 MDHEN, CDR2 SYDVKM. The CDR3 DNA reads TGTGCCAGCAGTTCCTACAGGGAAGGGAAACAGCCCCAGCATTTT. This codes for CASSSYREGKQPQHF.

This chain connects TRBV12-3 or TRBV12-4 to TRBJ1-3; D remains unclear. The CDR3 is 13 amino acids. V lost 5 bases, J lost 2 bases, and 7 bases lay in between. For the CDR3, the DNA is TGTGCCAGCAGTCAAGAAGCTGGAAACACCATATATTTT. This translates into CASSQEAGNTIYF.

This rearrangement joins TRBV28 to TRBJ2-1, with a tentative D call TRBD1 (5 bases). This CDR3 spans 13 amino acids. Germline CDR1 is MDHEN and CDR2 is SYDVKM. V lost 5 bases to trimming and J lost 6 bases, with 11 bases between them. The CDR3 region is CASSPTGANEQFF. As DNA, the CDR3 is TGTGCCAGCAGTCCCACAGGAGCCAATGAGCAGTTCTTC.